Each of the 22 T cell receptor beta chains below was sequenced from the same sample in a study of T cell changes during pregnancy in multiple sclerosis (dated by TCRdb to between 2017 and 2020). The method behind the library was the immunoSEQ multiplex PCR assay. Held by TCRdb, this immuneACCESS table contains in-frame sequences only and omits some clones. Under half of the omission traces to an unresolved V gene where checked; the cause of the rest is unknown. In this sample the table shows some 46,000 clones, approximately 92% of which occur a single time. The ten largest make up around 1.3% of the sample. What was sequenced was peripheral blood. These receptors were obtained from a female donor with multiple sclerosis, enrolled in a pregnancy study.

This rearrangement joins TRBV7-6 to TRBJ2-3; perhaps TRBD1 as D (6 bases). V was trimmed by 4 bases and J by 2 bases, leaving 10 bases between them. Germline CDR1 is SGHVS and CDR2 is FNYEAQ. CDR3 size: 14 residues. CDR3 coding DNA: TGTGCCAGCAGCTCCACAGGGAACACAGATACGCAGTATTTT. Amino acids: CASSSTGNTDTQYF.

The chain links TRBV10-3 to TRBJ2-3; TRBD2 matches 16 bases. Germline values: CDR1 ENHRY, CDR2 SYGVKD. V lost 4 bases, J lost 4 bases, and 2 bases stayed unmatched. The CDR3 has 16 residues. Written as DNA, the CDR3 is TGTGCCATCAGTGCCGGGACTAGCGGGAGGGCAGATACGCAGTATTTT. This gives the protein CAISAGTSGRADTQYF.

This chain connects TRBV4-1 to TRBJ2-5; TRBD2 aligns across 7 bases. V shed 4 bases, J shed 2 bases, and the junction held 13 bases outside the gene matches. The germline CDR1 and CDR2 sequences are MGHRA and YSYEKL. This CDR3 comprises 17 residues. CDR3 sequence: CASSPITNSGYQETQYF. CDR3 DNA sequence: TGCGCCAGCAGCCCAATAACAAATAGCGGGTATCAAGAGACCCAGTACTTC.

The V call is TRBV19, the J call TRBJ1-1; perhaps TRBD1 as D (6 bases). Trimming shortened V by 1 base and J by 5 bases, and 11 bases separated the two germline ends. The germline CDR1 and CDR2 sequences are LNHDA and SQIVND (reference sequence). CDR3 length: 14 amino acids. CDR3 protein: CASSIVGGKTEAFF. In DNA, the CDR3 is TGTGCCAGTAGTATAGTCGGGGGCAAGACTGAAGCTTTCTTT.

This sequence joins TRBV28 and TRBJ2-5, with 10 nucleotides matching TRBD2. V trimming: 6 bases; J trimming: 1 base; junction bases outside the gene matches: 2. The CDR3 has 14 residues. Per the germline V gene, CDR1 is MDHEN and CDR2 is SYDVKM. The CDR3 loop is CASRPSGSQETQYF. As DNA, the CDR3 is TGTGCCAGCAGGCCTAGCGGGAGCCAAGAGACCCAGTACTTC.

This clone was counted a single time. The chain carries TRBV5-6 and TRBJ2-6; 7 nucleotides match TRBD1. V gave up 3 bases and J gave up 3 bases; unmatched junction bases: 6. The CDR3 totals 16 residues. In germline, CDR1 is SGHDT, CDR2 YYEEEE. CDR3 region: CASSSSRGYGANVLTF. Written as DNA, the CDR3 is TGTGCCAGCAGCTCGAGCAGGGGGTATGGGGCCAACGTCCTGACTTTC. The variable domain in full, with the rest retrieved from reference TRBV5-6 and TRBJ2-6, is DAGVTQSPTHLIKTRGQQVTLRCSPKSGHDTVSWYQQALGQGPQFIFQYYEEEERQRGNFPDRFSGHQFPNYSSELNVNALLLGDSALYLCASSSSRGYGANVLTFGAGSRLTVL.

The rearrangement joins TRBV6-5 to TRBJ1-1; D unresolved. The CDR3 loop spans 13 amino acids. With 0 bases removed from V and 3 bases from J, the gap between germline ends came to 5 bases. CDR1 and CDR2 from the germline V gene are MNHEY and SVGAGI. The CDR3 DNA sequence: TGTGCCAGCAGTTACTCGTGGGACACTGAAGCTTTCTTT. Encoded protein: CASSYSWDTEAFF.

The V call is TRBV2, the J call TRBJ1-4; D is possibly TRBD1 (6 bases). The germline CDR1 and CDR2 sequences are SNHLY and FYNNEI. This CDR3 has 13 residues. V lost 11 bases, J lost 7 bases, and 17 bases lay in between. For the CDR3, the DNA is TGTGCCTGCATTAGGGAAGGGGGTGAAAAACTGTTTTTT. This codes for CACIREGGEKLFF.

This clone was counted a few times. The chain joins TRBV27 to TRBJ1-2, with 7 bases matching TRBD1. Germline trimming cut 6 bases from V and 4 bases from J; bases unmatched to any gene: 8. The CDR3 consists of 14 residues. The germline V gene has CDR1 MNHEY and CDR2 SMNVEV (reference sequence). For the CDR3, the DNA is TGTGCCAGCAGATACTCCCGGGACAGCTATGGCTACACCTTC. This gives the protein CASRYSRDSYGYTF.

V and J are TRBV10-1 and TRBJ2-2; D perhaps matches TRBD1 (6 bases). Per germline, CDR1 WNHNN and CDR2 SYGVQD (reference sequence). Trimming shortened V by 2 bases and J by 4 bases, and 8 bases separated the two germline ends. The CDR3 is made up of 14 amino acids. This CDR3 is CASSEMDSTGELFF. The CDR3 coding sequence is TGCGCCAGCAGTGAGATGGACAGCACCGGGGAGCTGTTTTTT.

The chain's CDR3 is CAIKMPNTIYF. The CDR3 nucleotides are TGTGCCATAAAAATGCCGAACACCATATATTTT. The chain couples TRBV10-3 to TRBJ1-3; D is unclear. The germline gives CDR1 ENHRY, CDR2 SYGVKD. Trimming shortened V by 9 bases and J by 7 bases, and 10 bases separated the two germline ends. This CDR3 region has 11 residues.

The chain recombines TRBV7-2 with TRBJ1-3; D call uncertain. CDR3 length: 11 residues. V lost 3 bases to trimming and J lost 3 bases, with 0 bases between them. The germline V gene has CDR1 SGHTA and CDR2 FQGNSA. The CDR3 DNA follows: TGTGCCAGCAGCTTTGGAAACACCATATATTTT. Protein product: CASSFGNTIYF.

This chain links TRBV5-1 with TRBJ2-1; maybe TRBD2 (5 bases). CDR1 is SGHRS and CDR2 is YFSETQ in the germline V gene. Trimming stripped 2 bases from V and 1 base from J, with 7 bases between. The CDR3 length is 14 residues. Here the CDR3 DNA reads TGCGCCAGCAGCTTACTAGTATCCTACAATGAGCAGTTCTTC. Translating gives CASSLLVSYNEQFF. The complete variable domain, with remaining parts taken from reference TRBV5-1 and TRBJ2-1, reads KAGVTQTPRYLIKTRGQQVTLSCSPISGHRSVSWYQQTPGQGLQFLFEYFSETQRNKGNFPGRFSGRQFSNSRSEMNVSTLELGDSALYLCASSLLVSYNEQFFGPGTRLTVL.

V gene TRBV2 combines with J gene TRBJ2-1; 14 bases match TRBD2. The germline V gene encodes CDR1 SNHLY and CDR2 FYNNEI. This CDR3 spans 15 amino acids. V trimming: 6 bases; J trimming: 9 bases; junction bases outside the gene matches: 7. The CDR3 sequence is CASRAGTSGSSEQFF. CDR3 sequence (DNA): TGTGCCAGCAGAGCCGGGACTAGCGGGAGTAGTGAGCAGTTCTTC.

The chain joins TRBV14 to TRBJ2-5; D unresolved. V was shortened by 1 base and J by 7 bases, with 4 bases between the two germline ends. Germline-derived CDR1 and CDR2 are SGHDN and FVKESK. CDR3 size: 11 residues. This CDR3 is CASSQGRTQYF. Written as DNA, the CDR3 is TGTGCCAGCAGCCAAGGTCGGACCCAGTACTTC. Complete variable domain (other parts from reference TRBV14 and TRBJ2-5): EAGVTQFPSHSVIEKGQTVTLRCDPISGHDNLYWYRRVMGKEIKFLLHFVKESKQDESGMPNNRFLAERTGGTYSTLKVQPAELEDSGVYFCASSQGRTQYFGPGTRLLVL.

Only one count was recorded for this clone. The rearrangement links TRBV25-1 to TRBJ2-7, with D unresolved. Germline V gene data show CDR1 as MGHDK and CDR2 as SYGVNS. This CDR3 region has 13 residues. V lost 4 bases, J lost 5 bases, and 12 bases lay in between. DNA for the CDR3: TGTGCCAGCAGTGCTAATCGTGTCGACGAGCAGTACTTC. This translates into CASSANRVDEQYF.

CDR3 protein: CATRSIQGQSTDTQYF. The CDR3 region has the DNA TGTGCCACTAGGTCCATCCAGGGGCAAAGCACAGATACGCAGTATTTT. This chain joins TRBV27 and TRBJ2-3; a possible D gene is TRBD1 (6 bases). V lost 10 bases and J 0 bases, leaving 20 bases between the germline ends. Germline V lookup: CDR1 MNHEY, CDR2 SMNVEV (reference sequence). The length of the CDR3 is 16 residues.

The J gene is TRBJ1-1, the V gene TRBV7-9, with a weak D call TRBD1 (5 bases). CDR1 SEHNR and CDR2 FQNEAQ come from the germline V gene (reference sequence). The length of the CDR3 is 16 residues. With 5 bases removed from V and 1 base from J, the gap between germline ends came to 17 bases. Here the CDR3 DNA reads TGTGCCAGCAGCCATGGAGACAGAGGTAGGAACACTGAAGCTTTCTTT. Residues: CASSHGDRGRNTEAFF.

The V call is TRBV29-1, the J call TRBJ1-5; 9 bases are shared with TRBD1. CDR1 SQVTM and CDR2 ANQGSEA come from the germline V gene. J was trimmed by 7 bases and V by 4 bases; bases with no gene match: 5. The CDR3 has 13 amino acids. The CDR3 DNA sequence: TGCAGCGTTGGACGGGACAGGGAGCAGCCCCAGCATTTT. Its protein is CSVGRDREQPQHF. The full variable domain, its missing parts supplied by reference TRBV29-1 and TRBJ1-5, is SAVISQKPSRDICQRGTSLTIQCQVDSQVTMMFWYRQQPGQSLTLIATANQGSEATYESGFVIDKFPISRPNLTFSTLTVSNMSPEDSSIYLCSVGRDREQPQHFGDGTRLSIL.

The chain links TRBV6-6 to TRBJ1-1, with TRBD1 as a possible D gene (5 bases). This CDR3 region has 13 residues. The ends were cut back, 7 bases at V and 1 base at J, with 10 bases in the middle. Germline V gives CDR1 MNHNY, CDR2 SVGAGI (reference sequence). The CDR3: CASNWTPNTEAFF. The CDR3 DNA reads as TGTGCCAGCAACTGGACACCGAACACTGAAGCTTTCTTT.

This clone is a singleton in its sample. J is TRBJ1-1 and V is TRBV6-1; D is unclear. Trimming cost V 5 bases and J 0 bases, with 4 bases left between them. This CDR3 is 12 amino acids long. Germline CDR1 MNHNS, CDR2 SASEGT. CDR3: CASSRVNTEAFF. In nucleotides, the CDR3 is TGTGCCAGCAGTAGGGTGAACACTGAAGCTTTCTTT.

The rearrangement joins TRBV25-1 to TRBJ2-3; possibly TRBD1 for D (5 bases). The CDR3 has 17 amino acids. Germline V CDR1 and CDR2: MGHDK, SYGVNS. The V gene lost 0 bases and the J gene lost 1 base, with 14 bases spanning the gap. This CDR3 is CASSEYFIIGGTDTQYF. The DNA for the CDR3 is TGTGCCAGCAGTGAATACTTTATCATAGGGGGCACAGATACGCAGTATTTT.